Listed here are 25 T cell receptor beta chains from one sample, sequenced in a study of T cells after yellow fever vaccination. TCRdb re-called the 5' RACE reads with MiXCR, one entry per CDR3 protein. The sample consists of more than 250,000 distinct CDR3 sequences, around 6.8% of them appearing once. The material was PBMCs, obtained 45 days after the first yellow fever vaccination. The receptors come from a man aged 18 to 30 who received the YFV17D yellow fever vaccine.

DNA for the CDR3: TGCGCCAGCAGCCAACATAGCGGGGTCAACCAAGAGACCCAGTACTTC. Translated, it gives CASSQHSGVNQETQYF. J is TRBJ2-5 and V is TRBV4-1; 8 nucleotides match TRBD2. V dropped 2 bases and J dropped 0; count of bases not matched to a gene: 5. The germline gives CDR1 MGHRA, CDR2 YSYEKL. This CDR3 has 16 amino acids.

As regards this clonotype: A read error is possible here, since a much larger clone lies one base away. V usage is TRBV20-1 and J usage is TRBJ2-3; 8 nucleotides agree with TRBD1. Germline-derived CDR1 and CDR2 are DFQATT and SNEGSKA (reference sequence). V lost 7 bases and J lost 9; bases outside the gene matches: 6. This CDR3 comprises 11 residues. The DNA for the CDR3 is TGCAGTGAGAGGACAGGGTCCACGCAGTATTTT. Translating gives CSERTGSTQYF.

This chain connects TRBV28 to TRBJ2-5; TRBD1 matches at 11 bases. V shed 4 bases and J 5 bases; nucleotides not matched to a gene: 9. Germline V lookup: CDR1 MDHEN, CDR2 SYDVKM. The CDR3 covers 16 residues. The CDR3 reads CASSSLGTGGRETQYF. CDR3 coding DNA: TGTGCCAGCAGTTCCCTGGGGACAGGGGGAAGGGAGACCCAGTACTTC. Supplemented by reference TRBV28 and TRBJ2-5, the full variable domain reads DVKVTQSSRYLVKRTGEKVFLECVQDMDHENMFWYRQDPGLGLRLIYFSYDVKMKEKGDIPEGYSVSREKKERFSLILESASTNQTSMYLCASSSLGTGGRETQYFGPGTRLLVL.

This clonotype appeared a few times. The chain employs TRBV27 and TRBJ2-7; D is undetermined. Deletions cut 5 bases from V and 3 bases from J, with 11 bases between. The CDR3 loop spans 13 amino acids. From germline, CDR1 is MNHEY and CDR2 SMNVEV (reference sequence). DNA for the CDR3: TGTGCCAGCAGTCCCGGTGGGCTCTACGAGCAGTACTTC. Translated, it gives CASSPGGLYEQYF.

There are a few counts of this clonotype. The V call is TRBV4-3, the J call TRBJ2-3, with no clear D. The germline V gene encodes CDR1 LGHNA and CDR2 YSLEER. V lost 0 bases, J lost 4 bases, and 5 bases lay in between. The CDR3 spans 13 residues. CDR3 protein: CASSQDPPDTQYF. For the CDR3, the DNA is TGCGCCAGCAGCCAAGATCCCCCAGATACGCAGTATTTT.

This clonotype was counted only a few times. The chain recombines TRBV12-3 or TRBV12-4 with TRBJ2-3; 7 bases map to TRBD2. V shed 8 bases and J 4 bases; nucleotides not matched to a gene: 6. The CDR3 totals 13 residues. CDR3 loop: CASGGDWADTQYF. CDR3 sequence (DNA): TGTGCCAGCGGGGGGGATTGGGCAGATACGCAGTATTTT.

This rearrangement joins TRBV25-1 to TRBJ2-1; D ambiguous. This CDR3 region has 14 residues. CDR1 is MGHDK and CDR2 is SYGVNS in the germline V gene. Trimming took off 1 base at V and 3 bases at J, with 7 bases between the two ends. In nucleotides, the CDR3 is TGTGCCAGCAGTGAATCTGCTATCTACAATGAGCAGTTCTTC. It encodes CASSESAIYNEQFF.

This clonotype came up a few times. This chain joins TRBV5-1 and TRBJ1-2, with D possibly being TRBD1 (6 bases). Germline V gene lookup returns CDR1 SGHRS and CDR2 YFSETQ. This CDR3 spans 14 amino acids. V was trimmed by 0 bases and J by 3 bases, leaving 9 bases between them. This CDR3 reads CASSLDRDYYGYTF. Here the CDR3 DNA reads TGCGCCAGCAGCTTGGACAGGGATTACTATGGCTACACCTTC.

This clonotype was counted ten times or more. The chain has TRBV27 and TRBJ1-2, with D hard to call. Trimming took 4 bases from V and 4 from J, leaving 13 bases between them. This CDR3 has 14 amino acids. Germline CDR1 is MNHEY and CDR2 is SMNVEV (reference sequence). CDR3 sequence reads: CASSSPKSLYGYTF. CDR3 sequence (DNA): TGTGCCAGCAGTTCCCCCAAGTCCCTCTATGGCTACACCTTC.

The genes are TRBV5-1 and TRBJ2-1, with D unresolved. This CDR3 spans 12 amino acids. Germline V gives CDR1 SGHRS, CDR2 YFSETQ. Trimming took 2 bases from V and 4 from J, leaving 4 bases between them. The CDR3 loop is CASSFLYNEQFF. CDR3 nucleotide sequence: TGCGCCAGCAGCTTCCTTTACAATGAGCAGTTCTTC.

This clonotype was picked up many times. The genes are TRBV20-1 and TRBJ2-1; no definite D call. This CDR3 has 15 residues. V lost 6 bases, J lost 1 base, and 16 bases lay in between. Germline CDR1 and CDR2: DFQATT and SNEGSKA (reference sequence). CDR3 residues: CSATQQFNSYNEQFF. The CDR3, as DNA: TGCAGTGCCACACAACAGTTTAATTCCTACAATGAGCAGTTCTTC.

This clonotype was observed a handful of times. V gene TRBV18 combines with J gene TRBJ2-3, with unresolved D. CDR3 length: 15 amino acids. Trimming shortened V by 3 bases and J by 0 bases, and 10 bases separated the two germline ends. Germline V gene data show CDR1 as KGHSH and CDR2 as LQKENI. CDR3 nucleotide sequence: TGTGCCAGCTCACCTGAAGCTCTCAGCACAGATACGCAGTATTTT. It codes for CASSPEALSTDTQYF.

This clonotype has more than one count but fewer than ten. The V call is TRBV10-3, the J call TRBJ2-1; weak D call: TRBD1 (6 bases). CDR3 length: 15 amino acids. The V end lost 3 bases, the J end lost 2 bases, and 11 bases lay between the germline ends. CDR1 is ENHRY and CDR2 is SYGVKD in the germline V gene. The CDR3 bases are TGTGCCATCAGTGACCTCGACAGGACCTACAATGAGCAGTTCTTC. Protein product: CAISDLDRTYNEQFF.

This chain connects TRBV5-1 to TRBJ2-1; D remains unclear. CDR1 SGHRS and CDR2 YFSETQ come from the germline V gene. Trimming removed 3 bases from V and 7 bases from J, with 14 bases in between. This CDR3 contains 14 residues. The CDR3 loop reads CASSYTVSRNEQFF. The CDR3 nucleotides read TGCGCCAGCAGCTACACCGTTAGCAGGAATGAGCAGTTCTTC.

In DNA, the CDR3 is TGCGCCAGCAGCCAGGGTATCCTCCGACAGGTTTTCTCCTACAATGAGCAGTTCTTC. Amino acid sequence: CASSQGILRQVFSYNEQFF. V gene TRBV4-3 combines with J gene TRBJ2-1; tentative D call: TRBD1 (6 bases). This CDR3 has 19 residues. The germline V gene has CDR1 LGHNA and CDR2 YSLEER. Trimming removed 3 bases from V and 0 bases from J, with 21 bases in between.

This clonotype was counted ten times or more. The CDR3, as DNA: TGTGCCAGCAGTTCTTTGGTGGGGGGCTACCATACCACCCGGCAGTACTTC. It encodes CASSSLVGGYHTTRQYF. V is TRBV27 and J is TRBJ2-7; D may be TRBD1 or TRBD2 (6 bases each). This CDR3 contains 17 residues. Between the trimmed V and J ends, which lost 4 bases and 9 bases, there was a span of 28 bases. Germline V CDR1 and CDR2: MNHEY, SMNVEV (reference sequence).

This clonotype appeared many times. The chain has TRBV20-1 and TRBJ2-2, with 11 positions matching TRBD2. V gave up 0 bases and J gave up 3 bases; unmatched junction bases: 3. The CDR3 has 16 amino acids. The germline V gene encodes CDR1 DFQATT and CDR2 SNEGSKA (reference sequence). The CDR3 loop reads CSARDPSGGHTGELFF. CDR3 in DNA: TGCAGTGCTAGAGATCCTAGCGGGGGGCACACCGGGGAGCTGTTTTTT.

This clonotype was observed a few times. The chain uses TRBV12-3 or TRBV12-4 and TRBJ1-5; 8 bases line up with TRBD1. The CDR3 sequence is 16 residues long. Germline trimming cut 3 bases from V and 0 bases from J; bases unmatched to any gene: 4. The CDR3 DNA reads as TGTGCCAGCAGTTTTTACAGGGGGGATAGCAATCAGCCCCAGCATTTT. Its protein is CASSFYRGDSNQPQHF.

This rearrangement joins TRBV19 to TRBJ2-1; tentatively, D is TRBD2 (6 bases). The V end lost 5 bases, the J end lost 2 bases, and 13 bases lay between the germline ends. CDR1 is LNHDA, CDR2 SQIVND, per germline (reference sequence). The CDR3 runs 15 residues. Here the CDR3 DNA reads TGTGCCAGTAGTCCCGGGGGTGACACCTACAATGAGCAGTTCTTC. As protein: CASSPGGDTYNEQFF.

There are many counts of this clonotype. V is TRBV7-2 and J is TRBJ1-2; D unresolved. V was shortened by 6 bases and J by 5 bases, with 13 bases between the two germline ends. The CDR3 runs to 13 residues. Looked up from germline, CDR1 is SGHTA and CDR2 is FQGNSA. The CDR3 DNA is TGTGCCAGCAGTCCTGGCAGTACTTATGGCTACACCTTC. Protein: CASSPGSTYGYTF. Looking up the rest from reference TRBV7-2 and TRBJ1-2 gives the full variable domain: GAGVSQSPSNKVTEKGKDVELRCDPISGHTALYWYRQSLGQGLEFLIYFQGNSAPDKSGLPSDRFSAERTGGSVSTLTIQRTQQEDSAVYLCASSPGSTYGYTFGSGTRLTVV.

The J gene is TRBJ1-1, the V gene TRBV12-3 or TRBV12-4, with D perhaps matching TRBD1 (6 bases). V was shortened by 6 bases and J by 4 bases, with 12 bases between the two germline ends. The CDR3 has 13 amino acids. CDR3 sequence (DNA): TGTGCCAGCAGCCAACAGGGAATCACTGAAGCTTTCTTT. Its translation is CASSQQGITEAFF.

This clonotype has a handful of counts. The chain links TRBV7-9 to TRBJ1-3, with D maybe TRBD1 (5 bases). V was clipped by 5 bases and J by 1 base, with 9 bases between them. The germline CDR1 and CDR2 sequences are SEHNR and FQNEAQ (reference sequence). The CDR3 consists of 14 residues. The CDR3 protein is CASSIDSSGNTIYF. The CDR3 DNA sequence: TGTGCCAGCAGCATCGACAGTTCTGGAAACACCATATATTTT. Full variable domain (remainder filled in from reference TRBV7-9 and TRBJ1-3): DTGVSQNPRHKITKRGQNVTFRCDPISEHNRLYWYRQTLGQGPEFLTYFQNEAQLEKSRLLSDRFSAERPKGSFSTLEIQRTEQGDSAMYLCASSIDSSGNTIYFGEGSWLTVV.

In its sample, this clonotype was seen a few times. The genes are TRBV5-8 and TRBJ2-3; TRBD1 might be the D (6 bases). This CDR3 contains 15 residues. V lost 0 bases to trimming and J lost 4 bases, with 12 bases between them. Germline lookup yields CDR1 SGHTS and CDR2 YDEGEE. The CDR3 DNA follows: TGTGCCAGCAGCTTGGTGGGGACACCATCAGATACGCAGTATTTT. Translating gives CASSLVGTPSDTQYF. Full variable domain (rest looked up from reference TRBV5-8 and TRBJ2-3): EAGVTQSPTHLIKTRGQQATLRCSPISGHTSVYWYQQALGLGLQFLLWYDEGEERNRGNFPPRFSGRQFPNYSSELNVNALELEDSALYLCASSLVGTPSDTQYFGPGTRLTVL.

V gene TRBV4-1 combines with J gene TRBJ2-2; a weak D match, TRBD1 (6 bases). There are 16 residues in the CDR3. Germline CDR1 is MGHRA and CDR2 is YSYEKL. Trimming took 3 bases from V and 4 from J, leaving 15 bases between them. The CDR3 spells CASSQAYRASTGELFF. CDR3 DNA sequence: TGCGCCAGCAGCCAGGCCTACAGGGCTAGCACCGGGGAGCTGTTTTTT.

The chain has TRBV19 and TRBJ2-3; TRBD2 agrees at 7 bases. Per the germline V gene, CDR1 is LNHDA and CDR2 is SQIVND (reference sequence). After removal of 7 bases from V and 2 bases from J, the junction contained 6 bases not matched to a gene. There are 14 residues in the CDR3. CDR3 residues: CASTNRGDTDTQYF. CDR3 coding DNA: TGTGCCAGTACCAACCGGGGGGACACAGATACGCAGTATTTT.